This paragraph covers one T cell receptor beta chain sequence. Its specificity is not known. This entry is derived from a study of radiotherapy plus CTLA-4 blockade in lung cancer. Clones were sequenced by immunoSEQ multiplex PCR, and TCRdb holds only the in-frame ones, with some missing. Among tens of thousands of clones listed, approximately 86% were seen once. Study conclusions and caveats: Alongside interferon-beta, early blood T cell clone dynamics were reportedly the best predictor of response. Tumor-origin TCR clones grew in blood after radiotherapy plus ipilimumab.

CDR1 and CDR2 from the germline V gene are MNHNS and SASEGT. The CDR3 runs 13 residues. V lost 2 bases, J lost 6 bases, and 8 bases lay in between. Sequenced here: peripheral blood, sampled from a patient treated with radiotherapy plus ipilimumab. The V gene is TRBV6-1, the J gene TRBJ2-1, with no clear D. The sequence was collected from a human donor with non-small cell lung cancer who had stable disease on radiotherapy plus ipilimumab. The DNA of the CDR3 is TGTGCCAGCAGTGAACCACCTCGCAATGAGCAGTTCTTC. This codes for CASSEPPRNEQFF.